The clone carrying this TCR beta chain occurred a few times. Its antigen is undetermined. This entry comes from a study of early T cells in non-severe SARS-CoV-2 infection. As for the study in general: Sequenced bulk RNA came from whole blood that was unsorted, and chains were unpaired. General study findings and limits: The study's VDJdb matching favored anti-spike CD8 responses and missed private and CD4 specificities.

The protocol attached unique molecular identifiers to individual cDNA molecules. One entry per CDR3 protein, called by TCRdb with MiXCR from the 5' RACE reads. The table has some 57,000 distinct CDR3 sequences, under 11% seen once. Sequenced sample: whole blood. This TCR derives from an adult who was a healthcare worker with PCR-confirmed SARS-CoV-2 infection or an uninfected control (not recorded which).

The CDR3 DNA sequence: TGCGCCAGCACTAGGGAGTGGACTAGCACAGATACGCAGTATTTT. Its translation: CASTREWTSTDTQYF. The chain has TRBV5-1 and TRBJ2-3; TRBD2 might be the D (5 bases). The ends were cut back, 6 bases at V and 0 bases at J, with 14 bases in the middle. CDR3 length: 15 amino acids. From germline, CDR1 is SGHRS and CDR2 YFSETQ.